This is a list of T cell receptor beta chains from one sample in a study of T-cell memory formation after mild COVID-19. TCRdb re-analysed the 5' RACE reads in MiXCR, keeping a single row per CDR3 protein. The sample has under 250,000 distinct CDR3 sequences; approximately 10% are singletons. Sequenced input: PBMCs or a T cell subset sorted from them (not recorded which). Source of these receptors: a man younger than 35 who had mild COVID-19 (a few samples of this study predate the infection). Cell type and time point are not known. The CDR3 runs from the conserved cysteine through the conserved F or W. A D gene is named only where the DNA matches it firmly. Some rows have no size entry. The others give once, few or many, or a class for an expanded clone.

clone_size: many; v_call: TRBV20-1; j_call: TRBJ2-3; d_call: TRBD2; cdr3_nt: TGCAGTGCTAAGCGGGGGGGCGGTACAGATACGCAGTATTTT; cdr3_aa: CSAKRGGGTDTQYF
clone_size: few; v_call: TRBV12-3/TRBV12-4; j_call: TRBJ1-2; d_call: -; cdr3_nt: TGTGCCAGCAGTTCCGGAAACCATGGCTACACCTTC; cdr3_aa: CASSSGNHGYTF
clone_size: -; v_call: TRBV10-3; j_call: TRBJ2-3; d_call: -; cdr3_nt: TGTGCCATCAGCCACCCTAGCACAGATACGCAGTATTTT; cdr3_aa: CAISHPSTDTQYF
clone_size: many; v_call: TRBV4-1; j_call: TRBJ1-1; d_call: TRBD1; cdr3_nt: TGCGCCAGCAGCCAGCTATTCCAGAATTTCCGGGACAGCCTTCTGAACACTGAAGCTTTCTTT; cdr3_aa: CASSQLFQNFRDSLLNTEAFF
clone_size: few; v_call: TRBV5-1; j_call: TRBJ1-1; d_call: -; cdr3_nt: TGCGCCAGCAGCGACGACGCGGTCACTGAAGCTTTCTTT; cdr3_aa: CASSDDAVTEAFF
clone_size: few; v_call: TRBV7-2; j_call: TRBJ2-1; d_call: TRBD2; cdr3_nt: TGTGCCAGCAGCTTAGTGGGTCAAGCGGGGGGGCCTGGTAATGAGCAGTTCTTC; cdr3_aa: CASSLVGQAGGPGNEQFF
clone_size: few; v_call: TRBV7-6; j_call: TRBJ2-3; d_call: TRBD1; cdr3_nt: TGTGCCAGCAGCTCAAGGACAGGGTTAATAAGGGATACGCAGTATTTT; cdr3_aa: CASSSRTGLIRDTQYF
clone_size: -; v_call: TRBV7-9; j_call: TRBJ2-5; d_call: -; cdr3_nt: TGTGCCAGCAGCTTAGAAGTGACGGGGACCCAGTACTTC; cdr3_aa: CASSLEVTGTQYF
clone_size: -; v_call: TRBV7-2; j_call: TRBJ2-7; d_call: -; cdr3_nt: TGTGCCAGCAGCTCCCCCCTGGACGGGAACTACGAGCAGTACTTC; cdr3_aa: CASSSPLDGNYEQYF
clone_size: few; v_call: TRBV4-1; j_call: TRBJ2-5; d_call: -; cdr3_nt: TGCGCCAGCAGCCCCGGACGGGGGACGATGGAGACCCAGTACTTC; cdr3_aa: CASSPGRGTMETQYF
clone_size: few; v_call: TRBV7-2; j_call: TRBJ2-5; d_call: TRBD2; cdr3_nt: TGTGCCAGCAGCTTACTCCAAACTAGCGGGGGCCAAGAGACCCAGTACTTC; cdr3_aa: CASSLLQTSGGQETQYF
clone_size: -; v_call: TRBV5-1; j_call: TRBJ1-4; d_call: -; cdr3_nt: TGCGCCAGCAGCCGCGGGACCCGGCTTGGTAATGAAAAACTGTTTTTT; cdr3_aa: CASSRGTRLGNEKLFF
clone_size: few; v_call: TRBV12-3/TRBV12-4; j_call: TRBJ1-4; d_call: -; cdr3_nt: TGTGCCAGCGTTGGCGATGTTTCGGTAGGGGAAAAACTGTTTTTT; cdr3_aa: CASVGDVSVGEKLFF
clone_size: -; v_call: TRBV5-1; j_call: TRBJ2-4; d_call: -; cdr3_nt: TGCGCCAGCAGCTTGGTGGCAGGACTCCTCGCCGTTCAGTACTTC; cdr3_aa: CASSLVAGLLAVQYF
clone_size: -; v_call: TRBV9; j_call: TRBJ1-1; d_call: TRBD1; cdr3_nt: TGTGCCAGCAGCGCACAGGGGGCGTGGTCTGAAGCTTTCTTT; cdr3_aa: CASSAQGAWSEAFF
clone_size: many; v_call: TRBV5-1; j_call: TRBJ2-5; d_call: -; cdr3_nt: TGCGCCAGCAGCTTCCCCGAGGAGACCCAGTACTTC; cdr3_aa: CASSFPEETQYF
clone_size: many; v_call: TRBV11-2; j_call: TRBJ2-7; d_call: -; cdr3_nt: TGTGCCAGCAGCTTCGACCTTTCTAGGGACGAGCAGTACTTC; cdr3_aa: CASSFDLSRDEQYF
clone_size: -; v_call: TRBV7-2; j_call: TRBJ1-5; d_call: -; cdr3_nt: TGTGCCAGCAGCCAAGGGGTAAGTCAGCCCCAGCATTTT; cdr3_aa: CASSQGVSQPQHF
clone_size: few; v_call: TRBV6-5; j_call: TRBJ1-2; d_call: TRBD1; cdr3_nt: TGTGCCAGCAGTTACGGAAACAGGGGCGGCTACACCTTC; cdr3_aa: CASSYGNRGGYTF
clone_size: -; v_call: TRBV5-1; j_call: TRBJ2-1; d_call: -; cdr3_nt: TGCGCCAGCAGCCCCCAAAGGGAGGGGGCTTACAATGAGCAGTTCTTC; cdr3_aa: CASSPQREGAYNEQFF
clone_size: -; v_call: TRBV5-1; j_call: TRBJ1-4; d_call: -; cdr3_nt: TGCGCCAGCAGCTTGTTACTCACTAGTGAAAAACTGTTTTTT; cdr3_aa: CASSLLLTSEKLFF
clone_size: -; v_call: TRBV3-1; j_call: TRBJ2-2; d_call: -; cdr3_nt: TGTGCCAGCAGCCAATCGGTCACCGGGGAGCTGTTTTTT; cdr3_aa: CASSQSVTGELFF
clone_size: -; v_call: TRBV7-2; j_call: TRBJ2-1; d_call: -; cdr3_nt: TGTGCCACCGCCCAGGACTACTACAATGAGCAGTTCTTC; cdr3_aa: CATAQDYYNEQFF
clone_size: few; v_call: TRBV11-3; j_call: TRBJ2-2; d_call: -; cdr3_nt: TGTGCCACCAAAAGGGGTCGGGACACCGGGGAGCTGTTTTTT; cdr3_aa: CATKRGRDTGELFF
clone_size: -; v_call: TRBV4-1; j_call: TRBJ2-2; d_call: -; cdr3_nt: TGCGCCAGCAGCCAAGACCCACAAACCGGGGAGCTGTTTTTT; cdr3_aa: CASSQDPQTGELFF
clone_size: -; v_call: TRBV7-9; j_call: TRBJ1-5; d_call: -; cdr3_nt: TGTGCCAGCAGCTTAGCGGTCTTGGGCGGAATTGAGGCGGATCAGCCCCAGCATTTT; cdr3_aa: CASSLAVLGGIEADQPQHF
clone_size: -; v_call: TRBV12-5; j_call: TRBJ2-2; d_call: TRBD2; cdr3_nt: TGTGCTAGTGGTTTGGTACGGGAGGGCTTGAACACCGGGGAGCTGTTTTTT; cdr3_aa: CASGLVREGLNTGELFF